This TCR beta chain was observed in a study of shared clonotypes between healthy human individuals. The CDR3 extends over 16 amino acids. Trimming stripped 0 bases from V and 2 bases from J, with 11 bases between. CDR1 SGHAT and CDR2 FQNNGV come from the germline V gene. The material for each subset, its genomic DNA, was split evenly across several immunoSEQ plates. TCRdb's table, derived via immunoSEQ multiplex PCR, lists solely in-frame clones and lacks some. In the table there are roughly 1,500,000 clones, just under 99% of which are singletons. The table lists this clone with a count of one. Sample: naive CD4+ T cells sorted from blood. Subset here: CD45RA+ positively selected. The chain joins TRBV11-2 to TRBJ1-5; D may be TRBD1 (5 bases). The receptor comes from a man aged 25 to 45 in good health. DNA of the CDR3: TGTGCCAGCAGCTTAGATTTCAGGGTTGGCAATCAGCCCCAGCATTTT. Translating it yields CASSLDFRVGNQPQHF.